What follows are 22 T cell receptor beta chains derived from one specimen sequenced in a study of identifying expanded T cells in peripheral blood. Profiled with immunoSEQ multiplex PCR; TCRdb holds only in-frame clones, not every one. The sample consists of around 84,000 clones, around 90% of them appearing once. What was sequenced was blood. The source of these receptors is a person aged 18 to 70 in good health.

The genes are TRBV15 and TRBJ2-1; D could derive from TRBD1 or TRBD2 (5 bases each). The CDR3 is made up of 16 amino acids. From germline, CDR1 is LNHNV and CDR2 YYDKDF (reference sequence). Trimming took off 0 bases at V and 4 bases at J, with 13 bases between the two ends. CDR3 nucleotides: TGTGCCACCAGCAGAGATTTGGGACCGTCTTACAATGAGCAGTTCTTC. Protein product: CATSRDLGPSYNEQFF.

This chain links TRBV11-2 with TRBJ1-1, with TRBD1 identical over 7 bases. V gave up 1 base and J gave up 8 bases; unmatched junction bases: 7. Germline CDR1 and CDR2: SGHAT and FQNNGV. The CDR3 is 14 residues long. The CDR3 loop is CASSLGYRGPEAFF. CDR3 sequence (DNA): TGTGCCAGCAGCTTAGGCTACAGGGGCCCCGAAGCTTTCTTT.

The chain recombines TRBV13 with TRBJ1-2, with 9 bases lining up with TRBD1. The CDR3 sequence is 15 residues long. From germline, CDR1 is PRHDT and CDR2 FYEKMQ (reference sequence). With V trimmed by 4 bases and J by 8 bases, 11 bases remained unmatched. The chain's CDR3 is CASSSGQGLSHGYTF. The DNA for the CDR3 is TGTGCCAGCAGCTCGGGACAGGGATTGTCGCACGGCTACACCTTC.

V gene TRBV4-1 combines with J gene TRBJ2-2; possibly TRBD1 for D (6 bases). V was cut by 3 bases and J by 5 bases, with 22 bases left in between. From germline, CDR1 is MGHRA and CDR2 YSYEKL. The CDR3 spans 18 residues. This chain's CDR3 is CASSHQRDTITGTGELFF. The CDR3, as DNA: TGCGCCAGCAGCCACCAACGGGACACAATCACGGGGACCGGGGAGCTGTTTTTT.

The chain links TRBV2 to TRBJ1-1, with TRBD1 identical over 8 bases. The germline V gene encodes CDR1 SNHLY and CDR2 FYNNEI. Trimming removed 8 bases from V and 10 bases from J; junction bases left unmatched: 6. The CDR3 runs 11 residues. The CDR3 region is CASGNRGAAFF. The CDR3 bases are TGTGCCAGCGGAAACAGGGGGGCAGCTTTCTTT.

The V call is TRBV5-4, the J call TRBJ2-2; possibly TRBD1 for D (6 bases). Germline CDR1 reads SGHNT; CDR2 reads YYREEE (reference sequence). Trimming removed 5 bases from V and 2 bases from J, with 16 bases in between. The CDR3 length is 16 residues. CDR3 DNA: TGTGCCAGCAGGAGAGGGGGTCAACCCAACACCGGGGAGCTGTTTTTT. Residues: CASRRGGQPNTGELFF. The whole variable domain, filled in from reference TRBV5-4 and TRBJ2-2, reads ETGVTQSPTHLIKTRGQQVTLRCSSQSGHNTVSWYQQALGQGPQFIFQYYREEENGRGNFPPRFSGLQFPNYSSELNVNALELDDSALYLCASRRGGQPNTGELFFGEGSRLTVL.

The chain recombines TRBV7-9 with TRBJ2-3; maybe TRBD2 (6 bases). The CDR3 runs 11 residues. Germline loops: CDR1 SEHNR, CDR2 FQNEAQ (reference sequence). V lost 3 bases and J lost 14, with 12 bases in between. The CDR3 region is CASSFRLGLYF. In DNA form, the CDR3 reads TGTGCCAGCAGCTTTAGGTTGGGACTGTATTTT.

The chain carries TRBV6-4 and TRBJ2-1; no firm D call. Trimming shortened V by 3 bases and J by 0 bases, and 21 bases separated the two germline ends. Germline V gene lookup returns CDR1 MRHNA and CDR2 SNTAGT. The CDR3 length is 19 residues. The CDR3: CASSEDSVTVLSSYNEQFF. The CDR3 DNA reads TGTGCCAGCAGTGAGGATAGTGTAACAGTCTTGAGCTCCTACAATGAGCAGTTCTTC.

This sequence joins TRBV13 and TRBJ2-1; D unresolved. The germline V gene encodes CDR1 PRHDT and CDR2 FYEKMQ (reference sequence). This CDR3 region has 15 residues. Between the trimmed V and J ends, which lost 5 bases and 8 bases, there was a span of 19 bases. CDR3 bases: TGTGCCAGCAGCCCAGCTTTTACTCATCGGGATGAGCAGTTCTTC. Protein product: CASSPAFTHRDEQFF.

This clone has a handful of counts. The gene calls are TRBV10-3 and TRBJ2-3; the D gene is possibly TRBD2 (5 bases). The CDR3 extends over 13 amino acids. The V end lost 2 bases, the J end lost 6 bases, and 9 bases lay between the germline ends. Germline V lookup: CDR1 ENHRY, CDR2 SYGVKD. As DNA, the CDR3 is TGTGCCATCAGTGAGACGCCGGGGGATACGCAGTATTTT. Translated, it gives CAISETPGDTQYF.

V and J are TRBV7-6 and TRBJ2-1; 9 bases are shared with TRBD2. Germline V gives CDR1 SGHVS, CDR2 FNYEAQ. This CDR3 has 17 amino acids. J lost 9 bases, V lost 1 base, and 13 bases had no gene match. The CDR3 here is CASSLDPSGAPPSEQFF. CDR3 DNA sequence: TGTGCCAGCAGCTTAGATCCTAGCGGGGCCCCACCCAGTGAGCAGTTCTTC.

The chain is built from TRBV4-2 and TRBJ1-2; D gene uncertain. The CDR3 has 15 amino acids. The V and J ends lost 0 bases and 0 bases respectively, with 8 bases between them. CDR1 is LGHNA, CDR2 YNFKEQ, per germline. Here the CDR3 DNA reads TGTGCCAGCAGCCAAGATAGGGCAGCTAACTATGGCTACACCTTC. It specifies CASSQDRAANYGYTF.

This sequence joins TRBV9 and TRBJ2-5, with 7 nucleotides matching TRBD1. The germline V gene encodes CDR1 SGDLS and CDR2 YYNGEE. With V trimmed by 0 bases and J by 2 bases, 4 bases remained unmatched. CDR3 length: 15 residues. CDR3 amino acids: CASSVAGDRQETQYF. CDR3 DNA: TGTGCCAGCAGCGTAGCTGGGGACAGACAAGAGACCCAGTACTTC.

The chain recombines TRBV7-7 with TRBJ1-1; TRBD1 matches 8 bases. Trimming at V came to 5 bases and at J to 1 base, leaving 6 bases not matched to a gene. The length of the CDR3 is 15 residues. Germline V lookup: CDR1 SSHAT, CDR2 FNYEAQ (reference sequence). CDR3 coding DNA: TGTGCCAGCAGCCCGATTGACAGGGGGAACACTGAAGCTTTCTTT. Protein: CASSPIDRGNTEAFF.

The V gene is TRBV5-1, the J gene TRBJ2-3, with D uncertain. CDR1 is SGHRS, CDR2 YFSETQ, per germline. The CDR3 spans 13 residues. Trimming removed 2 bases at V and 0 bases at J, with 4 bases between. The CDR3 coding sequence is TGCGCCAGCAGCTTAGCTAGCACAGATACGCAGTATTTT. It translates to CASSLASTDTQYF.

The V and J genes are TRBV27 and TRBJ1-1; D call uncertain. CDR1 is MNHEY, CDR2 SMNVEV, per germline (reference sequence). This CDR3 region has 14 residues. V lost 8 bases, J lost 8 bases, and 21 bases lay in between. CDR3 residues: CASSPHLPETEAFF. CDR3 nucleotide sequence: TGTGCCAGCTCCCCCCACCTTCCCGAAACCGAAGCTTTCTTT.

The gene calls are TRBV6-6 and TRBJ1-2, with D perhaps TRBD1 (5 bases). This CDR3 is built from 13 residues. V lost 7 bases and J lost 6, with 15 bases in between. Germline V CDR1 and CDR2: MNHNY, SVGAGI (reference sequence). The CDR3 spells CASNTGGGDGYTF. CDR3 DNA: TGTGCCAGCAACACTGGGGGGGGTGATGGCTACACCTTC.

This sequence joins TRBV7-3 and TRBJ2-1; D is ambiguous. The germline V gene encodes CDR1 SGHTA and CDR2 FQGTGA. V shed 4 bases and J shed 2 bases, with 15 bases lying between them. The length of the CDR3 is 16 residues. The DNA of the CDR3 is TGTGCCAGCAGCTCCGAAATCGACCCAACCTACAATGAGCAGTTCTTC. This encodes CASSSEIDPTYNEQFF. The entire variable domain, with the rest obtained from reference TRBV7-3 and TRBJ2-1, is as follows: GAGVSQTPSNKVTEKGKYVELRCDPISGHTALYWYRQSLGQGPEFLIYFQGTGAADDSGLPNDRFFAVRPEGSVSTLKIQRTERGDSAVYLCASSSEIDPTYNEQFFGPGTRLTVL.

For the CDR3, the DNA is TGTGCCAGCAGTCCCGGGACAGGCGATATGGAGCAGTACTTC. This sequence encodes CASSPGTGDMEQYF. The V and J genes are TRBV7-9 and TRBJ2-7, with TRBD1 identical over 8 bases. The J segment lost 7 bases and the V segment lost 6 bases, leaving 11 bases of the junction unmatched. Per the germline V gene, CDR1 is SEHNR and CDR2 is FQNEAQ (reference sequence). The CDR3 has 14 residues.

The chain is built from TRBV29-1 and TRBJ2-2, with 7 positions matching TRBD1. Germline V gene lookup returns CDR1 SQVTM and CDR2 ANQGSEA. V dropped 4 bases and J dropped 3; count of bases not matched to a gene: 2. The CDR3 has 13 amino acids. For the CDR3, the DNA is TGCAGCGTTGGACAGGGATACACCGGGGAGCTGTTTTTT. Protein: CSVGQGYTGELFF.

The J gene is TRBJ1-1, the V gene TRBV7-9; TRBD1 is a possible D gene (5 bases). Trimming removed 3 bases from V and 1 base from J, with 9 bases in between. Looked up from germline, CDR1 is SEHNR and CDR2 is FQNEAQ (reference sequence). CDR3 size: 14 residues. As DNA, the CDR3 is TGTGCCAGCAGCTTCACAACAGGGAACACTGAAGCTTTCTTT. This gives the protein CASSFTTGNTEAFF.

The chain employs TRBV20-1 and TRBJ1-2; no firm D call. V was pared by 1 base and J by 8 bases, with 8 bases between. Germline assignment: CDR1 DFQATT and CDR2 SNEGSKA (reference sequence). This CDR3 is 11 amino acids long. CDR3 coding DNA: TGCAGTGCTAGAGTTGTACAGGGCTACACCTTC. Protein: CSARVVQGYTF.